This TCR beta chain is from a study of blood T cell repertoires in COVID-19. Across the study: The analysed material was cDNA or gDNA that came from T cells, B-cell-depleted T cells, or PBMCs.

The CDR3 has 15 amino acids. Trimming removed 6 bases at V and 1 base at J, with 15 bases between. Germline CDR1 MNHEY, CDR2 SVGAGI. Authors' processing steps: Nucleated cell counts were estimated from reference gene primer amplification. Some clones are missing from TCRdb's copy, which holds only in-frame ones; the method was immunoSEQ multiplex PCR. V, J and clone size are those of that table, while D and trimming were read from the DNA. The profile shows just under 35,000 clones, roughly 86% of them singletons. The sequenced sample was peripheral blood. The sequence derives from a human donor in a cohort sampled during active COVID-19. The J gene is TRBJ1-1, the V gene TRBV6-5; no reliable D call. The CDR3 loop is CASSLSGSGNTEAFF. CDR3 in DNA: TGTGCCAGCAGCCTATCCGGCTCAGGGAACACTGAAGCTTTCTTT.